A selection of T cell receptor beta chains follows, all from one sample in a study of cytomegalovirus exposure and HLA in healthy donors. Repertoires were generated with immunoSEQ multiplex PCR, while TCRdb's copy carries only in-frame clones and drops some. This table has about 180,000 clones, around 79% appearing once. Sequencing was done on a sample of PBMCs. All receptors derive from a woman aged 40 to 50 in good health and CMV-seronegative. Each CDR3 is given with its conserved first and last residue. D genes are given only for firm matches. A clone size is listed for some rows: how often the clone was seen (once, few, many), or a class if it is expanded.

D: TRBD1
V: TRBV6-6
size: few
J: TRBJ2-7
CDR3: CASSSGQGGYEQYF
DNA: TGTGCCAGCAGTTCGGGACAGGGCGGCTACGAGCAGTACTTC

D: TRBD2
V: TRBV5-1
size: NA
J: TRBJ2-7
CDR3: CASSKRPSGDDYEQYF
DNA: TGCGCCAGCAGCAAAAGACCTAGCGGGGATGACTACGAGCAGTACTTC

D: NA
V: TRBV6-5
size: few
J: TRBJ1-1
CDR3: CASSEWEGHTEAFF
DNA: TGTGCCAGCAGTGAATGGGAGGGACACACTGAAGCTTTCTTT

D: NA
V: TRBV7-2
size: NA
J: TRBJ1-1
CDR3: CASSLGTAYTEAFF
DNA: TGTGCCAGCAGCTTAGGGACAGCCTACACTGAAGCTTTCTTT

D: TRBD2
V: TRBV7-8
size: NA
J: TRBJ2-3
CDR3: CASSRTSGRAPQYF
DNA: TGTGCCAGCAGCCGGACTAGCGGGAGGGCCCCGCAGTATTTT

D: NA
V: TRBV9
size: NA
J: TRBJ2-1
CDR3: CASSVVETGLNERFF
DNA: TGTGCCAGCAGCGTAGTGGAAACAGGGTTGAATGAGCGGTTCTTC

D: TRBD1
V: TRBV27
size: NA
J: TRBJ1-1
CDR3: CASSSYRGTLEAFF
DNA: TGTGCCAGCAGTTCCTACAGGGGAACCCTTGAAGCTTTCTTT

D: TRBD1
V: TRBV7-2
size: NA
J: TRBJ2-2
CDR3: CASSQTTGGTGELFF
DNA: TGTGCCAGCAGCCAAACGACAGGGGGCACCGGGGAGCTGTTTTTT

D: NA
V: TRBV25-1
size: NA
J: TRBJ1-2
CDR3: CASSELGWGDYGYTF
DNA: TGTGCCAGCAGTGAATTGGGGTGGGGGGACTATGGCTACACCTTC

D: NA
V: TRBV6-1
size: few
J: TRBJ1-1
CDR3: CASREAGNTEAFF
DNA: TGTGCCAGCCGGGAGGCGGGGAACACTGAAGCTTTCTTT

D: TRBD1
V: TRBV19
size: once
J: TRBJ2-3
CDR3: CASRDRGTDTQYF
DNA: TGTGCCAGTAGGGACAGGGGCACAGATACGCAGTATTTT

D: NA
V: TRBV19
size: NA
J: TRBJ2-7
CDR3: CASSIARGDEQYF
DNA: TGTGCCAGTAGTATAGCCAGGGGGGACGAGCAGTACTTC

D: NA
V: TRBV19
size: NA
J: TRBJ2-3
CDR3: CATTRAGRTDTQYF
DNA: TGTGCCACCACCCGGGCAGGGCGCACAGATACGCAGTATTTT

D: NA
V: TRBV4-1
size: NA
J: TRBJ2-7
CDR3: CASSPPGVVSYEQYF
DNA: TGCGCCAGCAGCCCACCCGGGGTCGTCTCCTACGAGCAGTACTTC

D: NA
V: TRBV7-6
size: NA
J: TRBJ2-3
CDR3: CASSPSSADTQYF
DNA: TGTGCCAGCAGCCCTTCGAGCGCAGATACGCAGTATTTT

D: TRBD2
V: TRBV5-8
size: NA
J: TRBJ2-3
CDR3: CASSFLAGGTDTQYF
DNA: TGTGCCAGCAGCTTCCTAGCGGGAGGCACAGATACGCAGTATTTT

D: TRBD1
V: TRBV10-3
size: NA
J: TRBJ1-6
CDR3: CAASGDSESPLHF
DNA: TGTGCCGCCTCGGGGGACAGCGAATCACCCCTCCACTTT